This TCR beta chain was documented in a study of T cells after yellow fever vaccination. This clonotype was picked up a small number of times. Its antigen is not known. TCRdb redid the calling of the 5' RACE reads with MiXCR, one entry per CDR3 protein. Here the sample spans approximately 150,000 distinct CDR3 sequences, approximately 6.2% being singletons. Germline lookup yields CDR1 SGHRS and CDR2 YFSETQ. The CDR3 spans 14 residues. V was pared by 0 bases and J by 4 bases, with 8 bases between. Regarding the study as a whole: A weaker secondary response peaked on day 5, the primary on day 15.

The V gene is TRBV5-1, the J gene TRBJ1-3; D is perhaps TRBD1 (5 bases). This sequence was found in a young man who received the YFV17D yellow fever vaccine. Specimen: CD4+ T cells sorted from PBMCs, collected on the day of the first yellow fever vaccination. The CDR3 DNA reads as TGCGCCAGCAGCTTGGGGACACCAGGAAACACCATATATTTT. Translating it yields CASSLGTPGNTIYF. The whole variable domain, remainder taken from reference TRBV5-1 and TRBJ1-3, is KAGVTQTPRYLIKTRGQQVTLSCSPISGHRSVSWYQQTPGQGLQFLFEYFSETQRNKGNFPGRFSGRQFSNSRSEMNVSTLELGDSALYLCASSLGTPGNTIYFGEGSWLTVV.